The 9 T cell receptor beta chains below come from one sample, sequenced in a study of blood T cell repertoires in COVID-19. Sequencing used immunoSEQ multiplex PCR; TCRdb keeps in-frame clones, though not all of them. The data show 45,000 to 65,000 clones, with around 81% seen just once and 5% to 6.5% held by the top ten. The sequencing sample was made of peripheral blood. These receptors came from a woman aged 55-69 years with acute or convalescent COVID-19.

This clone was detected once. V gene TRBV21-1 combines with J gene TRBJ2-3; the table's D call of TRBD2 was not tested on the DNA. TRBV21-1 is marked as a pseudogene. The CDR3 has 21 amino acids. The CDR3 DNA reads TGTGCCAGCAGCAAAGATCGGATCAGCGGGGGCGATTCAATGGGCTCAGATACGCAGTATTTT. This codes for CASSKDRISGGDSMGSDTQYF.

The chain joins TRBV7-8 to TRBJ1-3; 8 bases match TRBD1. V dropped 5 bases and J dropped 0; count of bases not matched to a gene: 18. Germline lookup yields CDR1 SGHVS and CDR2 FQNEAQ. CDR3 length: 20 residues. In DNA, the CDR3 is TGTGCCAGCAGCCCCAGGGTCCGACAGGGGCCCACTAACTCTGGAAACACCATATATTTT. Residues: CASSPRVRQGPTNSGNTIYF.

The rearrangement links TRBV25-1 to TRBJ2-1; 8 bases are a match to TRBD1. Germline-derived CDR1 and CDR2 are MGHDK and SYGVNS. Germline trimming cut 3 bases from V and 6 bases from J; bases unmatched to any gene: 4. This CDR3 comprises 14 residues. The CDR3 coding sequence is TGTGCCAGCAGTGACCCAGGACAGGGCAATGAGCAGTTCTTC. It is translated as CASSDPGQGNEQFF.

V usage is TRBV25-1 and J usage is TRBJ1-2; D call uncertain. Per germline, CDR1 MGHDK and CDR2 SYGVNS. This CDR3 contains 15 residues. V dropped 1 base and J dropped 7 bases, with 16 bases sitting between them. The CDR3 loop is CASSEWLEGGSGYTF. In DNA form, the CDR3 reads TGTGCCAGCAGTGAATGGCTCGAGGGCGGGAGTGGCTACACCTTC.

The chain couples TRBV21-1 to TRBJ2-5; TRBD1 was called by the table and not checked on the DNA. TRBV21-1 counts as a pseudogene. The CDR3 has 13 residues. CDR3: CASSKVSQETQYF. The CDR3 DNA reads as TGTGCCAGCAGCAAAGTCAGTCAAGAGACCCAGTACTTC.

The chain uses TRBV3-1 (or the pseudogene TRBV3-2) and TRBJ2-5; a possible D gene is TRBD1 (6 bases). Germline-derived CDR1 and CDR2 are LGHDT and YNNKEL (reference sequence). The V and J ends lost 10 bases and 6 bases respectively, with 18 bases between them. This CDR3 contains 13 residues. CDR3 in DNA: TGTGCCACCCACCAGGGGTCAATGAAGACCCAGTACTTC. This codes for CATHQGSMKTQYF.

The rearrangement links TRBV23-1 to TRBJ1-6; TRBD1 agrees at 8 bases. TRBV23-1 is recorded as an ORF, its role being uncertain. The CDR3 contains 18 residues. V lost 7 bases and J lost 10; bases outside the gene matches: 21. For the CDR3, the DNA is TGCGCCAGCACCCCACCGGGCAGGGGGCAGACCGGAATCTCACCCCTCCACTTT. As protein: CASTPPGRGQTGISPLHF.

This clone has a single count. The chain links TRBV5-1 to TRBJ2-1, with D tentatively TRBD2 (6 bases). The germline V and J ends were trimmed by 7 bases and 5 bases, with 22 bases remaining between them. The CDR3 sequence is 16 residues long. CDR1 SGHRS and CDR2 YFSETQ come from the germline V gene. Here the CDR3 DNA reads TGCGCCAGCCGCTGGGGACCCGGAGGCGGGAACAATGAGCAGTTCTTC. This encodes CASRWGPGGGNNEQFF.

The chain has TRBV7-9 and TRBJ2-1; 10 bases match TRBD2. The ends lost 5 bases at V and 4 bases at J; junction bases unmatched: 8. CDR1 and CDR2 from the germline V gene are SEHNR and FQNEAQ (reference sequence). The CDR3 is 16 residues long. The CDR3 nucleotides are TGTGCCAGCAGCCCACCCGGACTAGCGGCTTACAATGAGCAGTTCTTC. This codes for CASSPPGLAAYNEQFF.